These 2 T cell receptor beta chains originate from one sample sequenced in a study of technical replicates of blood from several donors. Produced via immunoSEQ multiplex PCR; TCRdb's table is partial and in-frame only. The sample carries 75,000 to 90,000 clones, 85% to 95% recorded once. Sequencing input: T cells isolated from PBMCs. These receptors all stem from a human donor in good health.

The chain links TRBV21-1 to TRBJ1-1; no check of the table's D call, TRBD1, against the DNA was made. TRBV21-1 is listed as a pseudogene. The CDR3 is made up of 18 amino acids. The CDR3, as DNA: TGTGCCAGCAGCACAACAGGGAAGCATAGAGAAATGAACACTGAAGCTTTCTTT. It yields the protein CASSTTGKHREMNTEAFF.

The chain uses TRBV11-2 and TRBJ2-6; D perhaps matches TRBD2 (6 bases). Germline V CDR1 and CDR2: SGHAT, FQNNGV. Trimming left V 5 bases short and J 0 bases short, with 20 bases between. This CDR3 comprises 19 residues. CDR3 DNA sequence: TGTGCCAGCAGCCCTCGGCGGAGGGGAGTTAGCTCTGGGGCCAACGTCCTGACTTTC. It specifies CASSPRRRGVSSGANVLTF. Looking up the rest from reference TRBV11-2 and TRBJ2-6 gives the full variable domain: EAGVAQSPRYKIIEKRQSVAFWCNPISGHATLYWYQQILGQGPKLLIQFQNNGVVDDSQLPKDRFSAERLKGVDSTLKIQPAKLEDSAVYLCASSPRRRGVSSGANVLTFGAGSRLTVL.